The T cell receptor (beta chain) described here comes from a study of human T cells and chemical hapten exposure. From the RACE reads, TCRdb called clonotypes with MiXCR, one entry per CDR3 protein. Of around 300,000 distinct CDR3 sequences detected, approximately 6.3% appear once; the ten largest clones hold roughly 8%. This sample's time point: patch test 1, 2 weeks after DPC sensitization. Treatment in this sample: therapeutic diphenylcyclopropenone sensitization with weekly scalp DPC. The source of this sequence is a woman aged 18-35 years with alopecia areata. Some clones in this sample may be carry-over from other donors' samples. The sample in question was whole blood, obtained in connection with sensitization to the hapten diphenylcyclopropenone (DPC).

CDR3 DNA: TGTGCCATCAGTACTAGCACCGGGACTGTGAACACTGAAGCTTTCTTT. Protein product: CAISTSTGTVNTEAFF. This chain connects TRBV10-3 to TRBJ1-1, with a possible D match to TRBD1 (5 bases). This CDR3 has 16 residues. V gave up 5 bases and J gave up 0 bases, with 16 bases separating them. Germline values: CDR1 ENHRY, CDR2 SYGVKD.